What follows describes a single T cell receptor beta chain. The entry originates in a study of T cell changes during pregnancy in multiple sclerosis. Germline V gene sequence: CDR1 SGHVS, CDR2 FNYEAQ. This CDR3 region has 13 residues. V shed 1 base and J shed 10 bases, with 11 bases lying between them. The protocol was immunoSEQ multiplex PCR, while the TCRdb copy is restricted to in-frame clones and leaves out a portion. The data show 15,000 to 20,000 clones, with 88% seen just once and roughly 12% held by the top ten. This chain uses TRBV7-6 with TRBJ2-1, with a weak D call TRBD2 (7 bases). The clonotype originates from a female donor in good health, enrolled as a control in a pregnancy study. The sequences come from CD8+ T cells from peripheral blood mononuclear cells, collected after pregnancy. Written as DNA, the CDR3 is TGTGCCAGCAGCTTAGGAGGGAGGGGGGAGCAGTTCTTC. Its translation: CASSLGGRGEQFF.